The next 6 T cell receptor beta chains were all read from a single sample in a study of T cell responses to AZD1222 COVID-19 vaccine. Produced via immunoSEQ multiplex PCR; TCRdb's table is partial and in-frame only. The data hold 110,000 or so clones, with approximately 91% observed a single time. This material consisted of peripheral blood, taken on day 0 of AZD1222 vaccination. Receptors were obtained from an adult in good health.

V usage is TRBV18 and J usage is TRBJ2-1, with TRBD1 identical over 10 bases. The CDR3 spans 14 residues. Per the germline V gene, CDR1 is KGHSH and CDR2 is LQKENI. V shed 5 bases and J 8 bases; nucleotides not matched to a gene: 6. The CDR3 bases are TGTGCCAGCTCATGGACAGGGGGGAGGGATGAGCAGTTCTTC. This encodes CASSWTGGRDEQFF.

V is TRBV7-8 and J is TRBJ1-1; D is undetermined. Trimming took 7 bases from V and 0 from J, leaving 15 bases between them. Germline loops: CDR1 SGHVS, CDR2 FQNEAQ. This CDR3 has 15 amino acids. CDR3 in amino acids: CASTQTVNMNTEAFF. CDR3 DNA: TGTGCCAGCACCCAAACTGTCAACATGAACACTGAAGCTTTCTTT.

This clone was recorded at least ten times. V is TRBV27 and J is TRBJ2-1; 7 bases map to TRBD2. The CDR3 consists of 14 residues. J lost 7 bases, V lost 7 bases, and 10 bases had no gene match. Germline V lookup: CDR1 MNHEY, CDR2 SMNVEV (reference sequence). The CDR3 protein is CASTWGGSQNEQFF. CDR3 coding DNA: TGTGCCAGCACCTGGGGGGGTTCGCAAAATGAGCAGTTCTTC.

The chain uses TRBV29-1 and TRBJ1-5; TRBD1 matches at 8 bases. The CDR3 is 14 residues long. Germline loops: CDR1 SQVTM, CDR2 ANQGSEA. V lost 5 bases and J lost 5; bases outside the gene matches: 8. CDR3: CSVIVGQGHQPQHF. CDR3 sequence (DNA): TGCAGCGTTATAGTAGGACAGGGCCATCAGCCCCAGCATTTT.

This clone was detected once. The rearrangement uses TRBV13 and TRBJ1-5; D ambiguous. V was clipped by 2 bases and J by 0 bases, with 11 bases between them. The CDR3 is 16 residues long. From germline, CDR1 is PRHDT and CDR2 FYEKMQ (reference sequence). CDR3 sequence reads: CASSLKREGSNQPQHF. The DNA of the CDR3 is TGTGCCAGCAGCTTAAAGAGGGAAGGTAGCAATCAGCCCCAGCATTTT.

The chain has TRBV3-1 (or the pseudogene TRBV3-2) and TRBJ1-3; D is unresolved. The germline V and J ends were trimmed by 10 bases and 0 bases, with 13 bases remaining between them. The CDR3 covers 14 residues. CDR1 is LGHDT and CDR2 is YNNKEL in the germline V gene (reference sequence). Here the CDR3 DNA reads TGTGCCATTAAGAGGGATTGCTCTGGAAACACCATATATTTT. It is translated as CAIKRDCSGNTIYF.